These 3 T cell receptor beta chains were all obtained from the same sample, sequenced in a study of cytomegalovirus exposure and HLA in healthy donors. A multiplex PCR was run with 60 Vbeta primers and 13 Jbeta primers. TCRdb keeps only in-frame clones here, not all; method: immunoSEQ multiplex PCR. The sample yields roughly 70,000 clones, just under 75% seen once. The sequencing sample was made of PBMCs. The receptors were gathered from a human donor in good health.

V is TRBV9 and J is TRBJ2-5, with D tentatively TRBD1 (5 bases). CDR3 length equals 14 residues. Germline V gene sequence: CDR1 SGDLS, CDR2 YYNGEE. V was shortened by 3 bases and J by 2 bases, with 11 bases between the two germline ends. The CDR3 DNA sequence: TGTGCCAGCAGCGGACGACAGTTGCAAGAGACCCAGTACTTC. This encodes CASSGRQLQETQYF.

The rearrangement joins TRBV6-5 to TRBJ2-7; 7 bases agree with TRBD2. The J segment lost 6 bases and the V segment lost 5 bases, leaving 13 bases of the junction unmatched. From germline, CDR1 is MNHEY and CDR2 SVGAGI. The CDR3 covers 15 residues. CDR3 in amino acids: CASSRMGGSLCEQYF. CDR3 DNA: TGTGCCAGCAGTCGCATGGGAGGGAGTCTGTGCGAGCAGTACTTC.

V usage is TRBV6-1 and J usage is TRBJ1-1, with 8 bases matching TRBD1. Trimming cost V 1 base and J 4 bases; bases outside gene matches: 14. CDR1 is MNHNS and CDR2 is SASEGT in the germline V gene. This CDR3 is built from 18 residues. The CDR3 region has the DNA TGTGCCAGCAGTGAAGTAAGGGGGGGGTTGGGGACAGGCACTGAAGCTTTCTTT. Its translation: CASSEVRGGLGTGTEAFF.